This T cell receptor (beta chain) was recovered during a study of radiotherapy plus CTLA-4 blockade in lung cancer. Study-wide background: Objective response was observed in more than 15% of patients, and disease control in around 31%.

The CDR3 is made up of 14 amino acids. V gave up 0 bases and J gave up 2 bases, with 8 bases separating them. Germline lookup yields CDR1 SGHRS and CDR2 YFSETQ. Findings and caveats of the study: Expansion in blood of tumor-derived TCR clones was seen after radiotherapy plus ipilimumab. Early blood T cell clone dynamics, with interferon-beta, were reported to best predict response.

The protocol was immunoSEQ multiplex PCR, while the TCRdb copy is restricted to in-frame clones and leaves out a portion. Here the sample spans some 67,000 clones, roughly four fifths being singletons. Worth noting for this clone: The antigen is undetermined.

The sample here was peripheral blood, taken from a patient treated with radiotherapy plus ipilimumab. The receptor's source is a human donor with non-small cell lung cancer whose response to radiotherapy plus ipilimumab could not be evaluated. Some clones in this sample may be carry-over from other donors' samples. This rearrangement joins TRBV5-1 to TRBJ1-2; TRBD1 might be the D (6 bases). In DNA, the CDR3 is TGCGCCAGCAGCTTGGCGGACAGAAACTATGGCTACACCTTC. Translated, it gives CASSLADRNYGYTF.